These 27 T cell receptor beta chains came from one sample sequenced in a study of T cell responses to AZD1222 COVID-19 vaccine. Profiled with immunoSEQ multiplex PCR; TCRdb holds only in-frame clones, not every one. This sample has over 110,000 clones; about 92% occur once, and the top ten carry 4% to 5.5%. The sample consisted of peripheral blood, taken on day 0 of AZD1222 vaccination. These receptors were taken from an adult in good health.

V gene TRBV2 combines with J gene TRBJ2-1; D is unresolved. The germline V gene has CDR1 SNHLY and CDR2 FYNNEI. Trimming left V 11 bases short and J 9 bases short, with 8 bases between. This CDR3 has 9 residues. The CDR3 sequence is CAWKGEQFF. CDR3 nucleotides: TGTGCCTGGAAGGGTGAGCAGTTCTTC.

V gene TRBV3-1 (or the pseudogene TRBV3-2) combines with J gene TRBJ2-7, with 7 bases identical to TRBD2. Looked up from germline, CDR1 is LGHDT and CDR2 is YNNKEL (reference sequence). This CDR3 comprises 14 residues. The V segment lost 4 bases and the J segment 0 bases; nucleotides outside the gene matches: 3. The CDR3 DNA is TGTGCCAGCAGCCCTAGCGGCACCTCCTACGAGCAGTACTTC. Translated: CASSPSGTSYEQYF.

The chain employs TRBV7-2 and TRBJ2-5; D gene ambiguous. The CDR3 consists of 13 residues. The germline gives CDR1 SGHTA, CDR2 FQGNSA. V was shortened by 4 bases and J by 7 bases, with 13 bases between the two germline ends. The CDR3 sequence is CASSSDWLATQYF. The DNA for the CDR3 is TGTGCCAGCAGCTCTGACTGGCTTGCGACCCAGTACTTC.

The genes are TRBV6-2 or TRBV6-3 and TRBJ1-5; D is ambiguous. The ends were cut back, 6 bases at V and 9 bases at J, with 15 bases in the middle. CDR3 length: 13 amino acids. Per the germline V gene, CDR1 is MNHEY and CDR2 is SVGEGT. CDR3 nucleotides: TGTGCCAGCAGCCGCGGAATTACCGGGCCCCAGCATTTT. It specifies CASSRGITGPQHF.

Only one count was recorded for this clone. The V gene is TRBV3-1 (or the pseudogene TRBV3-2), the J gene TRBJ1-4, with 8 nucleotides matching TRBD1. The germline V gene encodes CDR1 LGHDT and CDR2 YNNKEL (reference sequence). The CDR3 loop spans 15 amino acids. Trimming took 4 bases from V and 1 from J; bases not matched to a gene: 2. The CDR3 loop is CASSPTGVTNEKLFF. In DNA, the CDR3 is TGTGCCAGCAGCCCGACAGGGGTAACTAATGAAAAACTGTTTTTT.

V and J are TRBV2 and TRBJ2-7, with D perhaps TRBD1 (6 bases). The CDR3 sequence is 15 residues long. Trimming took off 4 bases at V and 3 bases at J, with 16 bases between the two ends. Germline-derived CDR1 and CDR2 are SNHLY and FYNNEI. CDR3 nucleotide sequence: TGTGCCAGCAGTGCCCCACCGGGACACAGCTACGAGCAGTACTTC. Translated, it gives CASSAPPGHSYEQYF.

This chain uses TRBV10-3 with TRBJ1-1; TRBD1 matches at 8 bases. This CDR3 contains 13 residues. Germline V lookup: CDR1 ENHRY, CDR2 SYGVKD. V lost 10 bases to trimming and J lost 0 bases; unmatched junction nucleotides: 4. CDR3 region: CATRTGMNTEAFF. The CDR3 DNA follows: TGTGCCACCCGGACAGGGATGAACACTGAAGCTTTCTTT.

V and J are TRBV9 and TRBJ1-2; unclear D gene. Trimming removed 4 bases from V and 6 bases from J, with 16 bases in between. CDR3 length equals 14 residues. The germline V gene encodes CDR1 SGDLS and CDR2 YYNGEE. CDR3 bases: TGTGCCAGCAGCTCCTCTTTATTGAAGGATGGCTACACCTTC. Its protein is CASSSSLLKDGYTF.

In its sample, this clone was seen once. The chain has TRBV27 and TRBJ2-7, with 12 bases matching TRBD1. V shed 7 bases and J 4 bases; nucleotides not matched to a gene: 8. There are 15 residues in the CDR3. Germline V CDR1 and CDR2: MNHEY, SMNVEV (reference sequence). In DNA form, the CDR3 reads TGTGCCAGCAAACGGGGACAGGGGGCGGGGTACGAGCAGTACTTC. Encoded protein: CASKRGQGAGYEQYF.

The rearrangement links TRBV6-1 to TRBJ2-1; possible D gene TRBD1, 5 bases. The CDR3 consists of 15 residues. Deletions cut 1 base from V and 2 bases from J, with 9 bases between. Germline V gene data show CDR1 as MNHNS and CDR2 as SASEGT. The chain's CDR3 is CASSEVGDPYNEQFF. The CDR3 DNA follows: TGTGCCAGCAGTGAAGTAGGGGATCCCTACAATGAGCAGTTCTTC.

The chain employs TRBV5-1 and TRBJ1-4, with D tentatively TRBD1 (5 bases). Germline V CDR1 and CDR2: SGHRS, YFSETQ. This CDR3 contains 15 residues. Between the trimmed V and J ends, which lost 4 bases and 4 bases, there was a span of 14 bases. The CDR3 loop is CASSPQGAINEKLFF. Written as DNA, the CDR3 is TGCGCCAGCAGCCCGCAGGGTGCTATTAATGAAAAACTGTTTTTT.

The chain uses TRBV5-4 and TRBJ2-1, with TRBD2 identical over 9 bases. CDR3 length: 15 residues. The germline gives CDR1 SGHNT, CDR2 YYREEE (reference sequence). V shed 0 bases, J shed 6 bases, and the junction held 4 bases outside the gene matches. The DNA of the CDR3 is TGTGCCAGCAGCTTGGGGGGGACTAGCTCCAATGAGCAGTTCTTC. As protein: CASSLGGTSSNEQFF.

This clone came up once. The V gene is TRBV18, the J gene TRBJ1-2; D remains ambiguous. The V gene lost 2 bases and the J gene lost 3 bases, with 13 bases spanning the gap. This CDR3 is 15 amino acids long. The germline gives CDR1 KGHSH, CDR2 LQKENI. The CDR3, as DNA: TGTGCCAGCTCACCAGAACCACGGCGAGACTATGGCTACACCTTC. Residues: CASSPEPRRDYGYTF.

The genes are TRBV6-1 and TRBJ2-3, with D possibly TRBD1 on 6 matching bases. V lost 8 bases to trimming and J lost 4 bases, with 10 bases between them. Germline CDR1 MNHNS, CDR2 SASEGT. The CDR3 consists of 12 residues. CDR3 coding DNA: TGTGCCAGCGGACAGAATTCAGATACGCAGTATTTT. Amino acids: CASGQNSDTQYF.

This chain connects TRBV29-1 to TRBJ1-2; tentatively, D is TRBD1 (6 bases). V was pared by 5 bases and J by 8 bases, with 9 bases between. CDR3 length equals 10 residues. Germline assignment: CDR1 SQVTM and CDR2 ANQGSEA. CDR3 region: CSVNDRGYTF. The CDR3 nucleotides read TGCAGCGTTAATGACAGGGGCTACACCTTC.

V and J are TRBV4-3 and TRBJ2-5; D assignment may be TRBD1 or TRBD2 (5 bases each). In germline, CDR1 is LGHNA, CDR2 YSLEER. The CDR3 sequence is 13 residues long. The V gene lost 1 base and the J gene lost 5 bases, with 8 bases spanning the gap. The CDR3 bases are TGCGCCAGCAGCCAAGGGGGGTTGGAGACCCAGTACTTC. Protein: CASSQGGLETQYF.

This chain joins TRBV6-2 or TRBV6-3 and TRBJ1-3; 7 nucleotides line up with TRBD1. Germline CDR1 MNHEY, CDR2 SVGEGT. V was clipped by 5 bases and J by 2 bases; unmatched bases: 3. The CDR3 has 14 amino acids. The CDR3 region is CASSRQGTGNTIYF. The CDR3 DNA follows: TGTGCCAGCAGTCGACAGGGCACTGGAAACACCATATATTTT.

The J gene is TRBJ1-1, the V gene TRBV11-1; D remains unclear. Germline V gene data show CDR1 as SGHAT and CDR2 as FQDESV (reference sequence). Trimming left V 1 base short and J 0 bases short, with 9 bases between. This CDR3 comprises 15 residues. This chain's CDR3 is CASSLGLTMNTEAFF. The DNA of the CDR3 is TGTGCCAGCAGCTTAGGCCTGACGATGAACACTGAAGCTTTCTTT.

The rearrangement links TRBV7-9 to TRBJ1-2, with TRBD1 matching over 10 bases. V lost 9 bases to trimming and J lost 4 bases; unmatched junction nucleotides: 8. This CDR3 has 14 residues. Germline V gene data show CDR1 as SEHNR and CDR2 as FQNEAQ (reference sequence). The CDR3 DNA sequence: TGTGCCAGTGGGACAGGGGACAGGTCCTATGGCTACACCTTC. This codes for CASGTGDRSYGYTF. Full variable domain (outside the CDR3, taken from reference TRBV7-9 and TRBJ1-2): DTGVSQNPRHKITKRGQNVTFRCDPISEHNRLYWYRQTLGQGPEFLTYFQNEAQLEKSRLLSDRFSAERPKGSFSTLEIQRTEQGDSAMYLCASGTGDRSYGYTFGSGTRLTVV.

The gene calls are TRBV27 and TRBJ1-5; D is unresolved. CDR3 length: 15 amino acids. Between the trimmed V and J ends, which lost 0 bases and 0 bases, there was a span of 6 bases. Germline V CDR1 and CDR2: MNHEY, SMNVEV (reference sequence). The CDR3 bases are TGTGCCAGCAGTTTATCGCGAAATAGCAATCAGCCCCAGCATTTT. Its protein is CASSLSRNSNQPQHF.

This chain uses TRBV10-1 with TRBJ1-6; D is unresolved. This CDR3 contains 12 residues. Germline CDR1 reads WNHNN; CDR2 reads SYGVQD (reference sequence). The V end was cut by 3 bases, the J end by 5 bases, with 2 bases between. The CDR3 loop reads CASSDDNSPLHF. The CDR3 nucleotides are TGCGCCAGCAGTGACGATAATTCACCCCTCCACTTT.

V usage is TRBV7-8 and J usage is TRBJ2-1; 12 bases agree with TRBD2. Looked up from germline, CDR1 is SGHVS and CDR2 is FQNEAQ. The CDR3 contains 16 residues. Losses at the gene ends were 5 bases for V and 4 bases for J; bases not matched to a gene: 6. CDR3 bases: TGTGCCAGCAGCGAGGGGACTAGCGGGCTATACAATGAGCAGTTCTTC. Translation: CASSEGTSGLYNEQFF.

The chain has TRBV2 and TRBJ1-5; TRBD1 is a possible D gene (5 bases). The CDR3 runs 15 residues. V lost 3 bases to trimming and J lost 6 bases, with 15 bases between them. Germline CDR1 and CDR2: SNHLY and FYNNEI. The CDR3 nucleotides are TGTGCCAGCAGTGATGGGGACGGAGCGGCTCAGCCCCAGCATTTT. Its translation: CASSDGDGAAQPQHF. The variable domain in full, with the rest retrieved from reference TRBV2 and TRBJ1-5, is EPEVTQTPSHQVTQMGQEVILRCVPISNHLYFYWYRQILGQKVEFLVSFYNNEISEKSEIFDDQFSVERPDGSNFTLKIRSTKLEDSAMYFCASSDGDGAAQPQHFGDGTRLSIL.

As to this clone: This sample also contains other DNA sequences that code for the same CDR3. The V and J genes are TRBV11-2 and TRBJ2-7; D gene unclear. The CDR3 is 11 amino acids. V was clipped by 5 bases and J by 4 bases, with 6 bases between them. Germline values: CDR1 SGHAT, CDR2 FQNNGV. The CDR3 loop is CASSLEYEQYF. In nucleotides, the CDR3 is TGTGCCAGCAGCCTCGAGTACGAGCAGTACTTC.

This clone was detected only once. The rearrangement links TRBV5-1 to TRBJ2-5, with D unclear. CDR1 is SGHRS, CDR2 YFSETQ, per germline. The CDR3 is made up of 13 amino acids. The ends were cut back, 5 bases at V and 5 bases at J, with 13 bases in the middle. The CDR3, as DNA: TGCGCCAGCAGTTCCAGCCTCGGGGAGACCCAGTACTTC. This codes for CASSSSLGETQYF.

The chain carries TRBV2 and TRBJ2-7; TRBD1 matches 7 bases. V gave up 6 bases and J gave up 5 bases; unmatched junction bases: 13. The CDR3 is made up of 15 amino acids. Germline assignment: CDR1 SNHLY and CDR2 FYNNEI. CDR3 in amino acids: CASRTPGTVTNEQYF. The CDR3 DNA follows: TGTGCCAGCAGGACCCCAGGGACAGTTACTAACGAGCAGTACTTC. The full variable domain, rest sourced from reference TRBV2 and TRBJ2-7, is EPEVTQTPSHQVTQMGQEVILRCVPISNHLYFYWYRQILGQKVEFLVSFYNNEISEKSEIFDDQFSVERPDGSNFTLKIRSTKLEDSAMYFCASRTPGTVTNEQYFGPGTRLTVT.

This chain uses TRBV6-5 with TRBJ1-6; unclear D gene. Germline lookup yields CDR1 MNHEY and CDR2 SVGAGI. This CDR3 comprises 15 residues. V lost 5 bases to trimming and J lost 9 bases, with 17 bases between them. The CDR3 DNA is TGTGCCAGCAGTCCCCTGACGGCGTCCACTTCACCCCTCCACTTT. Translating it yields CASSPLTASTSPLHF.